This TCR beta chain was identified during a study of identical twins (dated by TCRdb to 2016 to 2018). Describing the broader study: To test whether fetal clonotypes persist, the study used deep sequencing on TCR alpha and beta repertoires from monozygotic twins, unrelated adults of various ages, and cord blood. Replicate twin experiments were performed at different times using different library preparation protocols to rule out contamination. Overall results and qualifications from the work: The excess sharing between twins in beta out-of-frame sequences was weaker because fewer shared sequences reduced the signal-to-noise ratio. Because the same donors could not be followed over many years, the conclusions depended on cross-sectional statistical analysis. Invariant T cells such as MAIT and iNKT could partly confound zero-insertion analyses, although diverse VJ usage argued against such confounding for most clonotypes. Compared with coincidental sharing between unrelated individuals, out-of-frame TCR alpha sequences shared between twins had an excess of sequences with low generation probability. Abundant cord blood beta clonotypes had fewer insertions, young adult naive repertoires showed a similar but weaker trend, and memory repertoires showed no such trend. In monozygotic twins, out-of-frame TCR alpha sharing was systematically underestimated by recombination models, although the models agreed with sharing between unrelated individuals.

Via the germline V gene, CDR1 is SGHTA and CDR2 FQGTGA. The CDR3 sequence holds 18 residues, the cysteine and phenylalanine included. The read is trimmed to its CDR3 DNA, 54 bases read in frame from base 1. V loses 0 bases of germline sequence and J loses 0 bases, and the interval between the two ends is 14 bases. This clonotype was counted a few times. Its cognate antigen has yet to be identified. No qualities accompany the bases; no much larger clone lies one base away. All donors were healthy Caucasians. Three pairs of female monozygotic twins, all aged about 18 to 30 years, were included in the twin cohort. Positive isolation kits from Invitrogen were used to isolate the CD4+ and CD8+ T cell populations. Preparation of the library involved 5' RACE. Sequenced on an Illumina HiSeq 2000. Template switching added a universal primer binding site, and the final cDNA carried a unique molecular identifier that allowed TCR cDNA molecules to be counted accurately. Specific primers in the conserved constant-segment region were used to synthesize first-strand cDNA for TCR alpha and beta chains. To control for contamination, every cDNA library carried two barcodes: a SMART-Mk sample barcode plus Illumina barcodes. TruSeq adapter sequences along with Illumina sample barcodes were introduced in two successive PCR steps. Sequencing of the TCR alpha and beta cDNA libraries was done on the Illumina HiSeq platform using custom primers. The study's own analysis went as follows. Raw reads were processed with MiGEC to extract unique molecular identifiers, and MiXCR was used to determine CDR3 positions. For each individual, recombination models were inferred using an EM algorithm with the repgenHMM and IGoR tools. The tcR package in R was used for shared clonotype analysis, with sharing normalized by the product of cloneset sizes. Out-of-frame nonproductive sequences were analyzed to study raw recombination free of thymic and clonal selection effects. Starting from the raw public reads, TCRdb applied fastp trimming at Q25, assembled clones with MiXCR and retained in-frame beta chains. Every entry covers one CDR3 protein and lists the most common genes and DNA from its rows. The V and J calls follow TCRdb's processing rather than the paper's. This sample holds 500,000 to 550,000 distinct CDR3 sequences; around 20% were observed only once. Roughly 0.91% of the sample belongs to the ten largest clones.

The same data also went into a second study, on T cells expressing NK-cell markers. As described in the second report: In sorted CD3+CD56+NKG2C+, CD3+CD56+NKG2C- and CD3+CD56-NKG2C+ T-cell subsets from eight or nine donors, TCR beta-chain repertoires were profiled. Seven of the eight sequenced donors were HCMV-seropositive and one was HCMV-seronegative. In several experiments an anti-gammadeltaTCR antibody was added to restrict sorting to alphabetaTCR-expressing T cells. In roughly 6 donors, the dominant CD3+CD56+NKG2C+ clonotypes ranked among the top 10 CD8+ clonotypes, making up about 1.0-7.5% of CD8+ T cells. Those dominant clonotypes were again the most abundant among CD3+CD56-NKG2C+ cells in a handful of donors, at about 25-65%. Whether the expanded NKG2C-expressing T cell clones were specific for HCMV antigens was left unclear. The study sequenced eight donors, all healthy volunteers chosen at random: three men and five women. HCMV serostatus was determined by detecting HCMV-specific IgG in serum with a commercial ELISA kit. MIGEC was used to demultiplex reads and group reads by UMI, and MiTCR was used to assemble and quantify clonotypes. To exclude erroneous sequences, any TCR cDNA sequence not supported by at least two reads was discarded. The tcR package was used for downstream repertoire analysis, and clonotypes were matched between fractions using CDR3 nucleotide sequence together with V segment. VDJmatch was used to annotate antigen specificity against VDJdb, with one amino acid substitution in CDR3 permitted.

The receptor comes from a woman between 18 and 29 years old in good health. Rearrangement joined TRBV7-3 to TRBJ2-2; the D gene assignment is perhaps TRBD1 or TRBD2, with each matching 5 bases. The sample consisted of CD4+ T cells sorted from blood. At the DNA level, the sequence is TGTGCCAGCAGCTTAACAGCCCGAACGGGGCCGAACACCGGGGAGCTGTTTTTT. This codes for CASSLTARTGPNTGELFF.